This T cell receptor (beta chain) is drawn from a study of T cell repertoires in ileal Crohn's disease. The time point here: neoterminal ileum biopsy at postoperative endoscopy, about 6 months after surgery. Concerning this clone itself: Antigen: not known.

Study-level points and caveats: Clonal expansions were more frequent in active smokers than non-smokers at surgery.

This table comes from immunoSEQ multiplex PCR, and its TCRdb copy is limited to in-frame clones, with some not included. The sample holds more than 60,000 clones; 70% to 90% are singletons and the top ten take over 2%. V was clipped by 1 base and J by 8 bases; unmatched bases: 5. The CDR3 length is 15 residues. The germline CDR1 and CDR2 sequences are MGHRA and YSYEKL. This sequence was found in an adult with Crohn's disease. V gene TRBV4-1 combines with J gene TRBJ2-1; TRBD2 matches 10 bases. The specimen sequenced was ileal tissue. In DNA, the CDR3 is TGCGCCAGCAGCCAAGCTAGCGGGAGTGGCTATGAGCAGTTCTTC. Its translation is CASSQASGSGYEQFF.